This is a list of T cell receptor beta chains from one sample in a study of T cell changes during pregnancy in multiple sclerosis. Sequencing used immunoSEQ multiplex PCR; TCRdb keeps in-frame clones, though not all of them. The sample contains 34,000 or so clones, roughly 90% of which appear only once. The input for sequencing was CD8+ T cells from peripheral blood mononuclear cells, taken after pregnancy. The origin of the receptors is a female donor with multiple sclerosis, enrolled in a pregnancy study. Each CDR3 is given with its conserved first and last residue. D genes are given only for firm matches. Rows give clone size only sometimes, using once, few, many, or a class for an expanded clone.

d_call	clone_size	j_call	v_call	cdr3_aa	cdr3_nt
TRBD2	-	TRBJ2-7	TRBV4-1	CASSQAGGAGEQYF	TGCGCCAGCAGCCAAGCGGGAGGGGCGGGCGAGCAGTACTTC
TRBD2	-	TRBJ2-7	TRBV15	CATSSTSGGSTYEQYF	TGTGCCACCAGCTCGACTAGCGGGGGTTCCACCTACGAGCAGTACTTC
TRBD2	-	TRBJ2-2	TRBV15	CATSRERTALTSGEKTGELFF	TGTGCCACCAGCAGAGAGCGGACCGCTCTAACTAGCGGGGAAAAGACCGGGGAGCTGTTTTTT
TRBD1	-	TRBJ1-2	TRBV13	CASSAYRGSRLNYGYTF	TGTGCCAGCAGCGCGTACAGGGGGTCTCGCCTAAACTATGGCTACACCTTC
TRBD1	-	TRBJ1-5	TRBV11-2	CASSSTGVGGQPQHF	TGTGCCAGCAGCTCCACAGGGGTCGGCGGTCAGCCCCAGCATTTT
-	few	TRBJ1-2	TRBV6-1	CASSEGQVLGYTF	TGTGCCAGCAGTGAAGGACAGGTTCTGGGCTACACCTTC
-	-	TRBJ2-7	TRBV23-1	CASSPRQPF	TGCGCCAGCAGTCCCCGACAGCCATTC
TRBD1	-	TRBJ2-7	TRBV7-9	CASSHNRQGFYEQYF	TGTGCCAGCAGCCATAACCGACAGGGATTTTACGAGCAGTACTTC
TRBD1	-	TRBJ1-4	TRBV9	CASSVGTGGDEKLFF	TGTGCCAGCAGCGTAGGGACAGGGGGCGACGAAAAACTGTTTTTT
TRBD1	-	TRBJ2-7	TRBV7-6	CASSVRTGGAEQYF	TGTGCCAGCAGCGTCCGGACAGGGGGCGCCGAGCAGTACTTC
TRBD1	-	TRBJ1-2	TRBV11-2	CASSVAGTAPYGYTF	TGTGCCAGCAGCGTGGCCGGGACAGCGCCCTATGGCTACACCTTC
-	-	TRBJ2-7	TRBV10-2	CASSELSDTYEQYF	TGCGCCAGCAGTGAGCTGAGCGATACCTACGAGCAGTACTTC
-	-	TRBJ2-7	TRBV2	CASSGYEQYF	TGTGCCAGCAGTGGTTATGAGCAGTACTTC
-	-	TRBJ1-1	TRBV6-5	CASRTSDTEAFF	TGTGCCAGCAGGACATCGGACACTGAAGCTTTCTTT
-	-	TRBJ2-7	TRBV7-9	CASSLAYGYEQYF	TGTGCCAGCAGCTTAGCCTACGGTTACGAGCAGTACTTC
-	-	TRBJ1-1	TRBV7-8	CASSPRNTEAFF	TGTGCCAGCAGCCCCCGGAACACTGAAGCTTTCTTT
-	-	TRBJ2-7	TRBV7-9	CASSSPLSYEQYF	TGTGCCAGCAGCTCCCCCCTAAGCTACGAGCAGTACTTC
-	-	TRBJ2-7	TRBV9	CASSASYEQYF	TGTGCCAGCAGCGCGTCCTACGAGCAGTACTTC
-	-	TRBJ2-7	TRBV27	CASGPLWEQYF	TGTGCCAGCGGCCCCTTGTGGGAGCAGTACTTC
TRBD2	-	TRBJ2-1	TRBV7-9	CASSLEAGVLGEQFF	TGTGCCAGCAGCTTAGAGGCGGGGGTCCTGGGCGAGCAGTTCTTC
-	once	TRBJ1-2	TRBV7-3	CASSLFGGQGNGYTF	TGTGCCAGCAGCTTATTTGGGGGCCAGGGAAATGGCTACACCTTC
-	-	TRBJ2-7	TRBV5-6	CASSLNREYSYEQYF	TGTGCCAGCAGCTTGAACAGGGAATACTCGTACGAGCAGTACTTC
TRBD1	-	TRBJ2-1	TRBV19	CASSIGTVYNEQFF	TGTGCCAGTAGTATTGGGACAGTATACAATGAGCAGTTCTTC
TRBD1	-	TRBJ2-4	TRBV5-4	CASSLTGENIQYF	TGTGCCAGCAGCTTGACAGGGGAAAACATTCAGTACTTC
TRBD1	-	TRBJ2-3	TRBV4-1	CASSQLPQGAADTQYF	TGCGCCAGCAGCCAACTACCCCAGGGGGCTGCCGATACGCAGTATTTT
-	-	TRBJ2-4	TRBV11-1	CASSPRDRGTNIQYF	TGTGCCAGCAGCCCGAGGGATAGGGGGACAAACATTCAGTACTTC
TRBD1	-	TRBJ2-7	TRBV6-5	CATQNGGTGFYEQYF	TGTGCCACCCAAAATGGGGGGACAGGGTTCTACGAGCAGTACTTC
TRBD1	-	TRBJ2-7	TRBV11-2	CASSLGQGAAYEQYF	TGTGCCAGCAGCTTAGGACAGGGGGCGGCCTACGAGCAGTACTTC
-	-	TRBJ1-2	TRBV5-4	CASSLAGEGGLKYGYTF	TGTGCCAGCAGCTTGGCCGGGGAAGGTGGGTTAAAGTATGGCTACACCTTC
-	-	TRBJ1-1	TRBV6-1	CASSAGENTEAFF	TGTGCCAGCAGTGCGGGGGAGAACACTGAAGCTTTCTTT
-	-	TRBJ1-6	TRBV5-8	CASSFFLGPGFYNSPLHF	TGTGCCAGCAGCTTTTTTCTCGGCCCCGGGTTCTATAATTCACCCCTCCACTTT
-	medium-sized	TRBJ2-3	TRBV6-4	CASSAGGTDTQYF	TGTGCCAGCAGTGCGGGGGGCACAGATACGCAGTATTTT
TRBD2	-	TRBJ2-1	TRBV5-6	CASKTGGPYNEQFF	TGTGCCAGCAAAACGGGGGGACCGTACAATGAGCAGTTCTTC
-	-	TRBJ2-7	TRBV5-5	CASRGTYEQYF	TGTGCCAGCAGGGGGACTTACGAGCAGTACTTC
TRBD2	-	TRBJ2-5	TRBV30	CAWSVASGETQYF	TGTGCCTGGAGTGTGGCTAGCGGGGAGACCCAGTACTTC
TRBD1	-	TRBJ1-1	TRBV9	CASSRGQADWEAFF	TGTGCCAGCAGCCGCGGACAGGCCGACTGGGAAGCTTTCTTT
TRBD1	-	TRBJ2-4	TRBV13	CASRLNRGAKNIQYF	TGTGCCAGCAGGTTAAACAGGGGAGCCAAAAACATTCAGTACTTC
-	-	TRBJ1-5	TRBV9	CASSVGNNQPQHF	TGTGCCAGCAGCGTAGGTAACAATCAGCCCCAGCATTTT
TRBD1	-	TRBJ1-2	TRBV6-1	CASTNPPGGNGYTF	TGTGCCAGCACTAACCCACCAGGGGGCAATGGCTACACCTTC
TRBD1	-	TRBJ1-2	TRBV5-6	CASSWGQSDRYGYTF	TGTGCCAGCAGCTGGGGACAGTCCGACCGTTATGGCTACACCTTC
TRBD1	-	TRBJ1-3	TRBV5-4	CASSSGQFSGNTIYF	TGTGCCAGCAGCTCGGGACAGTTCTCTGGAAACACCATATATTTT
-	-	TRBJ2-2	TRBV7-3	CATKSVDTGKLFF	TGTGCCACCAAGTCAGTTGACACCGGGAAGCTGTTTTTT
TRBD1	-	TRBJ1-6	TRBV7-9	CASSIPGQGNNSPLHF	TGTGCCAGCAGCATACCGGGACAGGGGAATAATTCACCCCTCCACTTT
-	few	TRBJ1-1	TRBV5-8	CASRTWDTEAFF	TGTGCCAGCAGGACATGGGACACTGAAGCTTTCTTT
-	few	TRBJ1-1	TRBV11-1	CASSLETGSVNTEAFF	TGTGCCAGCAGCTTAGAGACTGGGTCGGTGAACACTGAAGCTTTCTTT
TRBD1	-	TRBJ1-4	TRBV7-2	CASSLGWTGDEKLFF	TGTGCCAGCAGCTTAGGCTGGACAGGGGACGAAAAACTGTTTTTT
TRBD2	-	TRBJ2-3	TRBV11-3	CASSLSSGGTGSDTQYF	TGTGCCAGCAGCTTATCCAGCGGGGGGACGGGCTCAGATACGCAGTATTTT
-	-	TRBJ2-7	TRBV6-6	CASSLGGGSEQYF	TGTGCCAGCAGTCTAGGGGGAGGGTCCGAGCAGTACTTC
-	-	TRBJ2-1	TRBV30	CAWSQGRDEQFF	TGTGCCTGGTCACAGGGTAGGGATGAGCAGTTCTTC
-	-	TRBJ2-3	TRBV7-9	CASSGPVTDTQYF	TGTGCCAGCAGCGGCCCCGTAACAGATACGCAGTATTTT
-	-	TRBJ1-5	TRBV21-1	CASSKDHRTHNQPQHF	TGTGCCAGCAGCAAAGATCACAGGACCCACAATCAGCCCCAGCATTTT
TRBD2	-	TRBJ2-3	TRBV2	CASRWERGDFTDTQYF	TGTGCCAGCAGATGGGAGCGGGGGGACTTCACAGATACGCAGTATTTT
TRBD2	-	TRBJ2-7	TRBV7-2	CASSFSGGAYEQYF	TGTGCCAGCAGCTTTAGCGGGGGGGCGTACGAGCAGTACTTC